These 8 T cell receptor beta chains originate from one sample sequenced in a study of beta chain features in type 1 diabetes. Reverse transcription of all isolated RNA meant that expressed TCRB transcripts were sequenced. Profiling relied on immunoSEQ multiplex PCR, and the TCRdb table lists in-frame clones only, not all of them. This sample has just over 150,000 clones, with approximately 10% found just once. The sample consisted of central memory CD4+ T cells from blood. These receptors were taken from a man aged 18 to 29 in good health.

This clone occurred a few times. J is TRBJ1-2 and V is TRBV7-9, with no clear D. The CDR3 loop spans 12 amino acids. V lost 3 bases and J lost 5, with 7 bases in between. Germline loops: CDR1 SEHNR, CDR2 FQNEAQ (reference sequence). Written as DNA, the CDR3 is TGTGCCAGCAGCTTGTCTTTGTATGGCTACACCTTC. This codes for CASSLSLYGYTF.

This clone turned up a few times. The chain is built from TRBV27 and TRBJ2-4, with 8 positions matching TRBD1. The germline gives CDR1 MNHEY, CDR2 SMNVEV (reference sequence). The CDR3 length is 16 residues. V lost 2 bases, J lost 16 bases, and 19 bases stayed unmatched. CDR3 loop: CASSLLPGTGPMFAYF. CDR3 nucleotides: TGTGCCAGCAGTTTACTCCCCGGGACAGGACCTATGTTTGCCTACTTC.

The chain uses TRBV19 and TRBJ2-4; D possibly matches TRBD1 or TRBD2 (6 bases each). The germline V and J ends were trimmed by 6 bases and 8 bases, with 14 bases remaining between them. CDR1 LNHDA and CDR2 SQIVND come from the germline V gene (reference sequence). The CDR3 is 13 residues long. The DNA of the CDR3 is TGTGCCAGTAGGCGTCCGGGGGCGGACATTCAGTACTTC. Translation: CASRRPGADIQYF.

This clone has ten or more counts. This chain connects TRBV10-3 to TRBJ2-5; D unclear. Germline loops: CDR1 ENHRY, CDR2 SYGVKD. The CDR3 is 9 amino acids. V was pared by 11 bases and J by 4 bases, with 5 bases between. CDR3 loop: CAAGETQYF. The CDR3 region has the DNA TGTGCCGCTGGAGAGACCCAGTACTTC.

In its sample, this clone was seen a few times. This same CDR3 is encoded by further DNA sequences in the sample. This chain connects TRBV18 to TRBJ1-6; possible D gene TRBD1, 6 bases. CDR3 size: 15 residues. CDR1 is KGHSH, CDR2 LQKENI, per germline. The germline V and J ends were trimmed by 0 bases and 10 bases, with 13 bases remaining between them. In DNA, the CDR3 is TGTGCCAGCTCACCACCGTCCAGGGGAGGATCACCCCTCCACTTT. The encoded protein is CASSPPSRGGSPLHF.

This clone has a handful of counts. The chain couples TRBV28 to TRBJ1-2; tentative D call: TRBD1 (5 bases). Trimming pared 4 bases from V and 5 bases from J, leaving 14 bases between. CDR1 is MDHEN and CDR2 is SYDVKM in the germline V gene. This CDR3 is 14 amino acids long. DNA for the CDR3: TGTGCCAGCAGTTCGGGCAGGGCCAGTTATGGCTACACCTTC. Amino acids: CASSSGRASYGYTF.

The chain employs TRBV7-8 and TRBJ2-5; D is uncertain. Germline assignment: CDR1 SGHVS and CDR2 FQNEAQ. Trimming left V 3 bases short and J 4 bases short, with 12 bases between. This CDR3 is 14 amino acids long. The DNA for the CDR3 is TGTGCCAGCAGCTTCCAAGCCGGGCCAGAGACCCAGTACTTC. It specifies CASSFQAGPETQYF. Supplemented by reference TRBV7-8 and TRBJ2-5, the full variable domain reads GAGVSQSPRYKVAKRGQDVALRCDPISGHVSLFWYQQALGQGPEFLTYFQNEAQLDKSGLPSDRFFAERPEGSVSTLKIQRTQQEDSAVYLCASSFQAGPETQYFGPGTRLLVL.

This clone has more than one count but fewer than ten. The V gene is TRBV30, the J gene TRBJ1-6; 12 bases line up with TRBD1. This CDR3 comprises 18 residues. Germline V gene data show CDR1 as GTSNPN and CDR2 as SVGIG (reference sequence). Germline trimming cut 4 bases from V and 3 bases from J; bases unmatched to any gene: 10. The CDR3 spells CAWKGLGTGGHYNSPLHF. DNA for the CDR3: TGTGCCTGGAAGGGTCTCGGGACAGGGGGCCACTATAATTCACCCCTCCACTTT.